This T cell receptor (beta chain) was observed in a study of T cells in Graves' hyperthyroidism and ophthalmopathy. Looked up from germline, CDR1 is MDHEN and CDR2 is SYDVKM. This CDR3 contains 12 residues. Trimming removed 4 bases at V and 13 bases at J, with 11 bases between. Regions amplified from RNA transcripts were the TCR beta CDR3 regions. The HTBI primer set served for first-round RT-PCR of the TCR CDR3. MiXCR, applied by TCRdb to the multiplex PCR reads, yields one record per CDR3 protein. The sample has around 600,000 distinct CDR3 sequences, about 14% seen once; the top ten hold roughly an eighth. Isolation of PBMCs was performed on approximately 10 ml fresh peripheral blood. This clonotype appeared many times.

V and J are TRBV28 and TRBJ2-6; no definite D call. The sequenced material came from blood. This TCR came from a woman in her 50s with Graves' ophthalmopathy. In DNA, the CDR3 is TGTGCCAGCAGTTCCAGCCTAAGGGTCCTGACTTTC. Its protein is CASSSSLRVLTF.